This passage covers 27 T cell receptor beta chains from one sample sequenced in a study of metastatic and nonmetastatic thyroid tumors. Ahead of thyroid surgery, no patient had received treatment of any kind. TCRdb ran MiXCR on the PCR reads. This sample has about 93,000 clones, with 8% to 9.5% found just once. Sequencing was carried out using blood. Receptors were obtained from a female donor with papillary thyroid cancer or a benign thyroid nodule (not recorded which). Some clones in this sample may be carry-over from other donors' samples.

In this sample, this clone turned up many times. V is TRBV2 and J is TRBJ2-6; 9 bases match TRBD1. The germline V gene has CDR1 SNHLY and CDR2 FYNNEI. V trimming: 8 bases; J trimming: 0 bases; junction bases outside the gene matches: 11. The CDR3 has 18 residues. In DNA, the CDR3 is TGTGCCAGCTCCTTCACCGGGACAGGGTACTCTGGGGCCAACGTCCTGACTTTC. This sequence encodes CASSFTGTGYSGANVLTF.

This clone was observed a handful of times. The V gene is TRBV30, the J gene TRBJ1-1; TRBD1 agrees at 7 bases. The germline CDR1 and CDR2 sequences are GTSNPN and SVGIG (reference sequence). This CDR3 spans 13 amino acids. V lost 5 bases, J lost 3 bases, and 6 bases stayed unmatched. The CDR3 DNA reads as TGTGCCTGGGACAGGGCCGGAGACACTGAAGCTTTCTTT. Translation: CAWDRAGDTEAFF.

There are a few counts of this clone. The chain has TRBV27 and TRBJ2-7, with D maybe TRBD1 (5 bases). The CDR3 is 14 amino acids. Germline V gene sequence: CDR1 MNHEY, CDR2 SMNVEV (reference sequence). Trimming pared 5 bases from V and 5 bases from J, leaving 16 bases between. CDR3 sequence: CASSTDSRIHEQYF. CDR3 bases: TGTGCCAGCAGTACAGACAGTCGTATTCACGAGCAGTACTTC.

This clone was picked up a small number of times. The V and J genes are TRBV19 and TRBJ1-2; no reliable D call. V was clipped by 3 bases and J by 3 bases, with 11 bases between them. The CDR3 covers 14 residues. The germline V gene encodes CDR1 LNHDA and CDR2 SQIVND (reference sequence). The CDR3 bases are TGTGCCAGTAGTATTGACGGAGGAGACTATGGCTACACCTTC. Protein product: CASSIDGGDYGYTF.

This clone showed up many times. The CDR3 sequence is CASRSPGLKSPGELFF. In nucleotides, the CDR3 is TGTGCCAGCAGATCACCGGGACTAAAGTCCCCCGGGGAGCTGTTTTTT. The J gene is TRBJ2-2, the V gene TRBV6-1; TRBD2 aligns across 7 bases. In germline, CDR1 is MNHNS, CDR2 SASEGT. This CDR3 contains 16 residues. V gave up 6 bases and J gave up 6 bases; unmatched junction bases: 13.

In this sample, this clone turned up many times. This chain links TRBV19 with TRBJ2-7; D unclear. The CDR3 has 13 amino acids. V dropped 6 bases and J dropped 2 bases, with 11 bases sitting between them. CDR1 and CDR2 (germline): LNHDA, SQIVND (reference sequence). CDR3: CASSRRATYEQYF. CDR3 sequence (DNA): TGTGCCAGTAGCAGAAGGGCAACCTACGAGCAGTACTTC.

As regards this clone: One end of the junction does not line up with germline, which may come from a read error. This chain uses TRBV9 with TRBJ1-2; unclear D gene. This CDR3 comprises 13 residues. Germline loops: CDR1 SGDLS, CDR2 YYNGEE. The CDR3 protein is CASSVSSNSQATF. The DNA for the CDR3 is TGTGCCAGCAGCGTCTCCTCGAACTCACAAGCGACATTC. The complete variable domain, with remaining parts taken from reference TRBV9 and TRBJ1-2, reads DSGVTQTPKHLITATGQRVTLRCSPRSGDLSVYWYQQSLDQGLQFLIQYYNGEERAKGNILERFSAQQFPDLHSELNLSSLELGDSALYFCASSVSSNSQATFGSGTRLTVV.

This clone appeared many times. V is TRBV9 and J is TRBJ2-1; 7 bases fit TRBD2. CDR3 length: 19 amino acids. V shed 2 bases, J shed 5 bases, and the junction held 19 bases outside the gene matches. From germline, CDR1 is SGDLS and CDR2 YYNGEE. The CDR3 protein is CASSVRPSPPWGRDNEQFF. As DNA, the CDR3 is TGTGCCAGCAGCGTGCGGCCAAGTCCTCCTTGGGGGAGGGACAATGAGCAGTTCTTC.

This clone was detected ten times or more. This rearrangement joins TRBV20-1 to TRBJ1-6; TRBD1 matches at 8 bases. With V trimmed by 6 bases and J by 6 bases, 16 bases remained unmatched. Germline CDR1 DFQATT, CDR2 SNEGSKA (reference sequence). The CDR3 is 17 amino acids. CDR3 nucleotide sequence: TGCAGTGCCTCCGACAGGGGCCGCTCGATTCTTAATTCACCCCTCCACTTT. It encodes CSASDRGRSILNSPLHF.

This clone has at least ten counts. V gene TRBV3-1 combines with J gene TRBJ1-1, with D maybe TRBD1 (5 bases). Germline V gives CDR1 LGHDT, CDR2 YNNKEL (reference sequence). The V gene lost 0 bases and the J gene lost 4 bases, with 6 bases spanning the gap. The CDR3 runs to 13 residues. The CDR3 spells CASSQDRATEAFF. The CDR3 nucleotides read TGTGCCAGCAGCCAAGACAGGGCCACTGAAGCTTTCTTT.

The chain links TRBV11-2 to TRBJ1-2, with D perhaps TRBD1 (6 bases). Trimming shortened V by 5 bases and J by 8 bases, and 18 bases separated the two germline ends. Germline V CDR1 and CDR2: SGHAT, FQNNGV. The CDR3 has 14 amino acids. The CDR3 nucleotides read TGTGCCAGCAGCCCTCGATCGGGGGCGCGAGGCTACACCTTC. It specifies CASSPRSGARGYTF.

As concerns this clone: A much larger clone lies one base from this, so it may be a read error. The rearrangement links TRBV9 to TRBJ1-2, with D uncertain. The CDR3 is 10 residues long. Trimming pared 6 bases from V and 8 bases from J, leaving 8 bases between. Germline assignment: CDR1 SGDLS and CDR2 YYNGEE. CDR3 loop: CASKVLGYTF. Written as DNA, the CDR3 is TGTGCCAGCAAGGTGCTAGGCTACACCTTC. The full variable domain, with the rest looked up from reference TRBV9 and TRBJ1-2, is DSGVTQTPKHLITATGQRVTLRCSPRSGDLSVYWYQQSLDQGLQFLIQYYNGEERAKGNILERFSAQQFPDLHSELNLSSLELGDSALYFCASKVLGYTFGSGTRLTVV.

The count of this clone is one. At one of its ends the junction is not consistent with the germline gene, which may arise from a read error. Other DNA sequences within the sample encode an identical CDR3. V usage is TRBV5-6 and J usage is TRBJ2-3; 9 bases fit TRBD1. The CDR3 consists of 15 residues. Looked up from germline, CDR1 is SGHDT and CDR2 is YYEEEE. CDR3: CASSPGTGSTDTQYF. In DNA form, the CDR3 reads TGTGCTAGCAGTCCAGGGACAGGGAGCACAGATACGCAGTATTTT.

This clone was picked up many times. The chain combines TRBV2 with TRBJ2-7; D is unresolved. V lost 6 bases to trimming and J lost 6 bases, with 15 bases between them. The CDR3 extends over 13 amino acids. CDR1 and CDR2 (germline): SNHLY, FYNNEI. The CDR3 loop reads CASSLRPQGEQYF. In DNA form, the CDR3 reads TGTGCCAGCAGCTTACGACCCCAAGGCGAGCAGTACTTC.

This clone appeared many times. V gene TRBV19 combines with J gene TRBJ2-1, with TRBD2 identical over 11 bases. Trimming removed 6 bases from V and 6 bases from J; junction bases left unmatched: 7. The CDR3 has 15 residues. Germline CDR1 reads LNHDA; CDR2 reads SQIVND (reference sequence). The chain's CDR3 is CASSSLSGGANEQFF. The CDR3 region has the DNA TGTGCCAGTAGCTCACTTAGCGGGGGGGCCAATGAGCAGTTCTTC.

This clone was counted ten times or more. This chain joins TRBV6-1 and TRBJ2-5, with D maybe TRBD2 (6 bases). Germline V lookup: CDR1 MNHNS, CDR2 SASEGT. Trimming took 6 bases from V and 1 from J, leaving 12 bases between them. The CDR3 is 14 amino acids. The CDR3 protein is CASSRVGSQETQYF. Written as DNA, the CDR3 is TGTGCCAGCAGCAGGGTCGGGAGCCAAGAGACCCAGTACTTC.

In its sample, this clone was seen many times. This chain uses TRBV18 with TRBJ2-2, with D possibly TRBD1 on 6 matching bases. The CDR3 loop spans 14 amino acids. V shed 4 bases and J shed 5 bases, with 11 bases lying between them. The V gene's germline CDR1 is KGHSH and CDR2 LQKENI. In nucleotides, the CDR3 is TGTGCCAGCTCACTAACAGGGAAAACCGGGGAGCTGTTTTTT. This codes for CASSLTGKTGELFF.

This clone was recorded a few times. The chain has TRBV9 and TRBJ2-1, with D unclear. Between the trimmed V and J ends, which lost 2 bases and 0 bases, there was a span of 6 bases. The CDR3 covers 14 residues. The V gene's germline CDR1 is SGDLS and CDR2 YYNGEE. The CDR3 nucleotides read TGTGCCAGCAGCGTGTGGCACTCCTACAATGAGCAGTTCTTC. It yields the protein CASSVWHSYNEQFF.

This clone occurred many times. For the CDR3, the DNA is TGTGCCAGCAGCTACCGACCGGGACCCATCACAGATACGCAGTATTTT. Its translation: CASSYRPGPITDTQYF. The rearrangement links TRBV9 to TRBJ2-3; D possibly uses TRBD1 or TRBD2 (5 bases each). In germline, CDR1 is SGDLS, CDR2 YYNGEE. V was pared by 4 bases and J by 2 bases, with 17 bases between. The CDR3 runs to 16 residues.

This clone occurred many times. The chain's CDR3 is CSAPDRHYGYTF. CDR3 nucleotides: TGCAGTGCTCCGGACAGGCACTATGGCTACACCTTC. The genes are TRBV20-1 and TRBJ1-2; 7 nucleotides match TRBD1. This CDR3 is 12 amino acids long. V was clipped by 5 bases and J by 3 bases; unmatched bases: 3. Germline CDR1 is DFQATT and CDR2 is SNEGSKA (reference sequence).

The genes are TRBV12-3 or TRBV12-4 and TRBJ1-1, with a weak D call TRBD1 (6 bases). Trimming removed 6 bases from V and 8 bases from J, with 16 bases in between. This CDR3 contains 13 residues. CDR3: CASSWLQGGEAFF. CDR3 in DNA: TGTGCCAGCAGCTGGCTACAGGGAGGCGAAGCTTTCTTT.

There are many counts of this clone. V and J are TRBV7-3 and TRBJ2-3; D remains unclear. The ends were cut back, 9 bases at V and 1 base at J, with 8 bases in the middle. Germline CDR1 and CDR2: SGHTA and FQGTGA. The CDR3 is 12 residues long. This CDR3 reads CASSGGTDTQYF. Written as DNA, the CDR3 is TGTGCCAGTTCGGGCGGCACAGATACGCAGTATTTT. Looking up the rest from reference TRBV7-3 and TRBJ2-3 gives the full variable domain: GAGVSQTPSNKVTEKGKYVELRCDPISGHTALYWYRQSLGQGPEFLIYFQGTGAADDSGLPNDRFFAVRPEGSVSTLKIQRTERGDSAVYLCASSGGTDTQYFGPGTRLTVL.

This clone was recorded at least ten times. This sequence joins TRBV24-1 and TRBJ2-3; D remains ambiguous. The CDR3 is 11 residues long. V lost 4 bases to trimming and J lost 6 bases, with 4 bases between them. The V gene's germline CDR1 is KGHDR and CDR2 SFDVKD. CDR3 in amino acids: CATSDSDTQYF. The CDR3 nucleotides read TGTGCCACCAGTGACTCTGATACGCAGTATTTT.

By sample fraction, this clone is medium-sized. The CDR3 DNA follows: TGTGCCAGCAGTGAACTATCCGGGACAGGGGAGGAGACCCAGTACTTC. This translates into CASSELSGTGEETQYF. The chain uses TRBV6-1 and TRBJ2-5; 10 nucleotides line up with TRBD1. V was pared by 2 bases and J by 5 bases, with 8 bases of the junction left unmatched. Germline V gives CDR1 MNHNS, CDR2 SASEGT. The CDR3 runs to 16 residues.

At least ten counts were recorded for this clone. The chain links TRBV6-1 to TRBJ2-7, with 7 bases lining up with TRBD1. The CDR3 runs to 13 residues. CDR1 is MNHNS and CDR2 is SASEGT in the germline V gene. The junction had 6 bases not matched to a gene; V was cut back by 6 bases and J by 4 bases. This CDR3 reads CASSGTAFYEQYF. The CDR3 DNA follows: TGTGCCAGCAGCGGGACAGCTTTTTACGAGCAGTACTTC.

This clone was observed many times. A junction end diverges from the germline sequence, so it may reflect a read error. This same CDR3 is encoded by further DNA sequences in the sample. The chain's CDR3 is CASSEIENTEAFF. CDR3 nucleotide sequence: TGTGCCAGCAGTGAAATCGAAAACACTGAGGCTTTCTTT. The V gene is TRBV6-1, the J gene TRBJ1-1; D unclear. Germline CDR1 MNHNS, CDR2 SASEGT. The length of the CDR3 is 13 residues.

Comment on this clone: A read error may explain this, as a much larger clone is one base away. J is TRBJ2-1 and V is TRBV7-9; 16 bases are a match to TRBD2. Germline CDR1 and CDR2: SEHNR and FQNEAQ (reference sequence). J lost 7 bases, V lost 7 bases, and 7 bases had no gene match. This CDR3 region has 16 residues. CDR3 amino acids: CASIHQGLAGGNEQFF. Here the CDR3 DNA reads TGTGCCAGCATCCACCAGGGACTAGCGGGGGGGAATGAGCAGTTCTTC.